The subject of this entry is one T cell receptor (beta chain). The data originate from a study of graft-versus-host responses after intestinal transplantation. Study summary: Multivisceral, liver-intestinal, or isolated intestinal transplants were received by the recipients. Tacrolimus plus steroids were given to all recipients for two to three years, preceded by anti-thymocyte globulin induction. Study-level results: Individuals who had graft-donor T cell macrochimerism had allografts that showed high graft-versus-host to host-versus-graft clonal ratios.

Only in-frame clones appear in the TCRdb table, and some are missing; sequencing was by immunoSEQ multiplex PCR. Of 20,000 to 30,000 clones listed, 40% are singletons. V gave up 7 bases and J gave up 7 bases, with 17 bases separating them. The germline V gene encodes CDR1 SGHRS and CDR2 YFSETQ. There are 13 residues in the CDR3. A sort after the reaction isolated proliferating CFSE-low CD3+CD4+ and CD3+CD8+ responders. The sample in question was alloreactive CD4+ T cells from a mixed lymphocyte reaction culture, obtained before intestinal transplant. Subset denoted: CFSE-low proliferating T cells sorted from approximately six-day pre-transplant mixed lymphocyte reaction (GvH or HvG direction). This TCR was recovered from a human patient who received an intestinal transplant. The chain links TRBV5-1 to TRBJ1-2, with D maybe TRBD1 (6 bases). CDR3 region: CASSLTGSSGYTF. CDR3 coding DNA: TGCGCCAGCTCCCTTACAGGGTCCTCTGGCTACACCTTC.